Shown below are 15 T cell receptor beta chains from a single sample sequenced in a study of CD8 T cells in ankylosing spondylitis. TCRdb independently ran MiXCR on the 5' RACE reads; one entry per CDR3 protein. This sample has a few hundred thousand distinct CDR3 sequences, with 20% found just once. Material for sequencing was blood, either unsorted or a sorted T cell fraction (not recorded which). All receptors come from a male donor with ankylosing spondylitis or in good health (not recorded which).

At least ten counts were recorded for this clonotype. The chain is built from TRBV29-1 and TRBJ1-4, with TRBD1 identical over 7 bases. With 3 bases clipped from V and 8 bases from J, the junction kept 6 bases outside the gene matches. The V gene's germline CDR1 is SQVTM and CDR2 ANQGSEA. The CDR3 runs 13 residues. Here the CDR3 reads CSVETTGREKLFF. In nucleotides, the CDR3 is TGCAGCGTTGAGACGACAGGGCGGGAAAAACTGTTTTTT.

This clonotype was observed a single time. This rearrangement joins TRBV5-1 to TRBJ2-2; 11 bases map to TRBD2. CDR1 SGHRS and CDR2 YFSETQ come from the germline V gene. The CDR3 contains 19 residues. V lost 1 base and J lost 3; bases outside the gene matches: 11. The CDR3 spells CASSLSLLAGVSDTGELFF. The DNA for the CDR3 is TGCGCCAGCAGCTTGTCCTTACTAGCGGGAGTCTCGGACACCGGGGAGCTGTTTTTT.

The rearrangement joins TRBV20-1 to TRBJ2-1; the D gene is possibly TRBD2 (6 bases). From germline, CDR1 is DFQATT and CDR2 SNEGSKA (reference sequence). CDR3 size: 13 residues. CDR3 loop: CGGGHSVYNEQFF. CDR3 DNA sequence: TGCGGGGGAGGACACTCGGTCTACAATGAGCAGTTCTTC.

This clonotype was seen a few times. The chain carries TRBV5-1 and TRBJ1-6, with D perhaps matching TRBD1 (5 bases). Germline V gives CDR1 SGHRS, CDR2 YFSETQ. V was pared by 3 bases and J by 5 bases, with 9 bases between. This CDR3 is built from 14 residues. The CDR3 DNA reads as TGCGCCAGCAGCTGGGACCGCAATAATTCACCCCTCCACTTT. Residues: CASSWDRNNSPLHF.

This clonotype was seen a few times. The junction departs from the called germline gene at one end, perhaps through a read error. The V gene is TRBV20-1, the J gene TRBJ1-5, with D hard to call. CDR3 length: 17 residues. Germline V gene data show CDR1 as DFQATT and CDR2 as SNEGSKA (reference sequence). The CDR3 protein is CCARDELRSTRGSPQHF. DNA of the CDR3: TGCTGTGCTAGAGATGAACTAAGGAGCACCCGAGGGTCTCCCCAGCATTTT.

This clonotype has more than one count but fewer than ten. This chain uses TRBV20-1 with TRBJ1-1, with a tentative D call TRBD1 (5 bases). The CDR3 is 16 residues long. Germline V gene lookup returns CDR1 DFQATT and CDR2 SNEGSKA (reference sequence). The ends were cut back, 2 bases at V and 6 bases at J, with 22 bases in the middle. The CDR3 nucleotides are TGCAGTGCTAGATCGGTTCGGCAGGGAGCTGTCGCTGAAGCTTTCTTT. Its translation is CSARSVRQGAVAEAFF.

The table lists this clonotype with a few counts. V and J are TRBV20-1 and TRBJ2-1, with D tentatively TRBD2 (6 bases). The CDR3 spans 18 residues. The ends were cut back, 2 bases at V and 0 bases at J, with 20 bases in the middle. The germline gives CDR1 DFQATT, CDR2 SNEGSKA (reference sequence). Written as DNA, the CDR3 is TGCAGTGCTAGATTTGCCCGACTAGACCTGGGCTCCTACAATGAGCAGTTCTTC. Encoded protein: CSARFARLDLGSYNEQFF.

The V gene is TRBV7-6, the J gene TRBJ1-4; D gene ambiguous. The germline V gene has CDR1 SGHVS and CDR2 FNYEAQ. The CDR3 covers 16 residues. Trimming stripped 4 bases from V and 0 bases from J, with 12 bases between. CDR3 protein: CASSSPRSATNEKLFF. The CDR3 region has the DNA TGTGCCAGCAGCTCCCCCCGGTCTGCAACTAATGAAAAACTGTTTTTT.

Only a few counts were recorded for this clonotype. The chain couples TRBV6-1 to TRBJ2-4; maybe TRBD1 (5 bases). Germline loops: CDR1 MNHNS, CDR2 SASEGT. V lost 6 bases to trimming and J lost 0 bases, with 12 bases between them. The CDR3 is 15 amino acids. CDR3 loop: CASSQTELAKNIQYF. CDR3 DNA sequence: TGTGCCAGCAGCCAGACAGAACTAGCCAAAAACATTCAGTACTTC.

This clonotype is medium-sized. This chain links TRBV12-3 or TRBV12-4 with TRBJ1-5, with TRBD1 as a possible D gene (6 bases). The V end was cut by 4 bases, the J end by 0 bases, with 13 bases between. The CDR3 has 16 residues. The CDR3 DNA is TGTGCCAGCAGTTCGGCAGGGGCCTATAGCAATCAGCCCCAGCATTTT. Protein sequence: CASSSAGAYSNQPQHF.

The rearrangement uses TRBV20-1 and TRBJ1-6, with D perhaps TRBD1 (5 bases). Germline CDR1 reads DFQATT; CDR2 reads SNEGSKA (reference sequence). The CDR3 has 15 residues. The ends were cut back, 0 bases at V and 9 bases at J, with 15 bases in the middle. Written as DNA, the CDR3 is TGCAGTGCTAGAGATCAAGGGGCTGGAGGTTCACCCCTCCACTTT. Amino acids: CSARDQGAGGSPLHF.

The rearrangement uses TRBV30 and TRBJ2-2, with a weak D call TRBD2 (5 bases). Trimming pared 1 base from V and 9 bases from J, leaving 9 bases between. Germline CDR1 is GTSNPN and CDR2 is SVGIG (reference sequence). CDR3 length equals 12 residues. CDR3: CAWSGAGRELFF. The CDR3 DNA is TGTGCCTGGAGTGGGGCGGGTAGGGAGCTGTTTTTT.

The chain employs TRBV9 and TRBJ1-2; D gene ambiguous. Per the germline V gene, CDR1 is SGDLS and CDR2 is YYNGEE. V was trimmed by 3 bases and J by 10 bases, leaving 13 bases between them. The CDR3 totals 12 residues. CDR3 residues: CASSEEEGDYTF. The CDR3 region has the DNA TGTGCCAGCAGCGAGGAAGAGGGCGACTACACCTTC.

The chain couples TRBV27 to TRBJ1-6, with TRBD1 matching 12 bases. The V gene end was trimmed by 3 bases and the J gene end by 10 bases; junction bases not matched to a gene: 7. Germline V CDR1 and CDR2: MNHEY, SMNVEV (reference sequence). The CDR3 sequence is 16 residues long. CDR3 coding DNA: TGTGCCAGCAGTTTCAGTGGGACAGGGGGCGGCTCACCCCTCCACTTT. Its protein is CASSFSGTGGGSPLHF.

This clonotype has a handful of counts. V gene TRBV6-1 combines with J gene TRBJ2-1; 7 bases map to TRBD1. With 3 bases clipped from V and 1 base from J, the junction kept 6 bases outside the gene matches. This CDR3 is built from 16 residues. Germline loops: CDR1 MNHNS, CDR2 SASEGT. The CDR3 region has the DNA TGTGCCAGCAGTGAGCCGGCCAGGGGGTCCTACAATGAGCAGTTCTTC. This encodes CASSEPARGSYNEQFF.